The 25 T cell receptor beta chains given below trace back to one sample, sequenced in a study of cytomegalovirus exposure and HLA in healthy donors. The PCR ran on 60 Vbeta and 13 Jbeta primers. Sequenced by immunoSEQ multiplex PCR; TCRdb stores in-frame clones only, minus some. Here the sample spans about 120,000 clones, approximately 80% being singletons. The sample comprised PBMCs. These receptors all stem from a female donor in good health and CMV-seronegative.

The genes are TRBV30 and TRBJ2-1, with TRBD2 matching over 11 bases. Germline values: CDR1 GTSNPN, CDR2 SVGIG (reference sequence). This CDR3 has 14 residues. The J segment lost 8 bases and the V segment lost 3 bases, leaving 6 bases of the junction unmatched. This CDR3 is CAWRLAGGMDEQFF. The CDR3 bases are TGTGCCTGGAGGCTAGCGGGGGGTATGGATGAGCAGTTCTTC.

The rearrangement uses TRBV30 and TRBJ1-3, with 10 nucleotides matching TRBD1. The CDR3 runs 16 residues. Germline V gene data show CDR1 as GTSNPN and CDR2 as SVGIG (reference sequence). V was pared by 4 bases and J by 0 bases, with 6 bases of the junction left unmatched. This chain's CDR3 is CAWTGGQGSSGNTIYF. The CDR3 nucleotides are TGTGCCTGGACCGGGGGACAGGGGAGCTCTGGAAACACCATATATTTT.

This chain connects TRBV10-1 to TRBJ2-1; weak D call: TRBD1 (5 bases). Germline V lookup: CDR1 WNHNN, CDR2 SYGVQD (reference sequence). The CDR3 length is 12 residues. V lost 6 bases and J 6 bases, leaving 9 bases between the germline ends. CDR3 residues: CASRGQTNEQFF. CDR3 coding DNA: TGCGCCAGCAGGGGGCAGACCAATGAGCAGTTCTTC.

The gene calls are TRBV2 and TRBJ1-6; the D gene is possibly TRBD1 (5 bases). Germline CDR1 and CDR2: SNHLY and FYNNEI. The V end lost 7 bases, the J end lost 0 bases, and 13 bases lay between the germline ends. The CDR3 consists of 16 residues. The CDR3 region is CASIGQGSSYNSPLHF. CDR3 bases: TGTGCCAGCATAGGCCAGGGAAGCTCCTATAATTCACCCCTCCACTTT. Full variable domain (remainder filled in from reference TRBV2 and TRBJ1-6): EPEVTQTPSHQVTQMGQEVILRCVPISNHLYFYWYRQILGQKVEFLVSFYNNEISEKSEIFDDQFSVERPDGSNFTLKIRSTKLEDSAMYFCASIGQGSSYNSPLHFGNGTRLTVT.

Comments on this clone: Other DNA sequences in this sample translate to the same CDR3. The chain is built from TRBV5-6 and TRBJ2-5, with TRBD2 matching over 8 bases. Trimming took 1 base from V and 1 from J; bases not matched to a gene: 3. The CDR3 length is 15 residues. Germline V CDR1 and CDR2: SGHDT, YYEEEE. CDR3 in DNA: TGTGCCAGCAGCTTGCGAGCGGGGGTCCAAGAGACCCAGTACTTC. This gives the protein CASSLRAGVQETQYF.

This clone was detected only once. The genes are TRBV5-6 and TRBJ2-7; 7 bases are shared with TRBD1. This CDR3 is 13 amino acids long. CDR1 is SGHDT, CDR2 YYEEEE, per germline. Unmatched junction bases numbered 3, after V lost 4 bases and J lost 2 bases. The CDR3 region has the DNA TGTGCCAGCAGCCTGGACAGGACCTACGAGCAGTACTTC. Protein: CASSLDRTYEQYF.

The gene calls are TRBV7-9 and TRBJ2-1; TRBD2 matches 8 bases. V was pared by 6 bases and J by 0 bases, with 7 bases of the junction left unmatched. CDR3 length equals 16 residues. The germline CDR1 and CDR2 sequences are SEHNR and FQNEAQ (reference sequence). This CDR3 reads CASSDSGGYSYNEQFF. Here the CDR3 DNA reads TGTGCCAGCAGTGACAGCGGGGGATACTCCTACAATGAGCAGTTCTTC.

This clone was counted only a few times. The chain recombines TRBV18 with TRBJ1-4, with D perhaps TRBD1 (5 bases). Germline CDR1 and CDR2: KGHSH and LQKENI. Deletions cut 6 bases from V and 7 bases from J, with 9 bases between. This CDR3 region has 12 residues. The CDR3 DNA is TGTGCCAGCTCGCCCCAGGGTGAAAAACTGTTTTTT. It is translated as CASSPQGEKLFF. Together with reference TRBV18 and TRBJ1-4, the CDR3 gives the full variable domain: NAGVMQNPRHLVRRRGQEARLRCSPMKGHSHVYWYRQLPEEGLKFMVYLQKENIIDESGMPKERFSAEFPKEGPSILRIQQVVRGDSAAYFCASSPQGEKLFFGSGTQLSVL.

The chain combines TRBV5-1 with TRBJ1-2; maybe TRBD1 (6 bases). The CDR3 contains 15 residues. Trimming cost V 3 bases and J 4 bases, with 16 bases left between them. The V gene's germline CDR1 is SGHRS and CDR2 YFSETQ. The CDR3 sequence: CASSSPDRPFYGYTF. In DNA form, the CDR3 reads TGCGCCAGCAGCTCCCCGGACAGACCATTCTATGGCTACACCTTC.

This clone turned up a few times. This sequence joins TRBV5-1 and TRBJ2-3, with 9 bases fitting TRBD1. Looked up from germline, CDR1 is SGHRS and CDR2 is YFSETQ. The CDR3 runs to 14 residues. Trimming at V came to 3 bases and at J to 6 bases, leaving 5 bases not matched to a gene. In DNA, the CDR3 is TGCGCCAGCAGCTCGGGACAGGGCATTGATACGCAGTATTTT. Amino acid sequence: CASSSGQGIDTQYF. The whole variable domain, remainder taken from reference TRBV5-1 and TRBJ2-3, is KAGVTQTPRYLIKTRGQQVTLSCSPISGHRSVSWYQQTPGQGLQFLFEYFSETQRNKGNFPGRFSGRQFSNSRSEMNVSTLELGDSALYLCASSSGQGIDTQYFGPGTRLTVL.

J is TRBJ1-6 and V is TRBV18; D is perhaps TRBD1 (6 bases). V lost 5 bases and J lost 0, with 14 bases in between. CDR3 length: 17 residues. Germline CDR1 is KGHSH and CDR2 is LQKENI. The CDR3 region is CASSSDSSSSYNSPLHF. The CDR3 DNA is TGTGCCAGCTCATCGGACAGTTCAAGCTCCTATAATTCACCCCTCCACTTT.

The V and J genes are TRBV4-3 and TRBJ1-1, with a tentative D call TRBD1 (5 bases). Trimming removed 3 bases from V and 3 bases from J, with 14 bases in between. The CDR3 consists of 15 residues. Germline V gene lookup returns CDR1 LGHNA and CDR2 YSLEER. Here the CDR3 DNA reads TGCGCCAGCAGCCAGGAAAGACAGAGACACACTGAAGCTTTCTTT. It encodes CASSQERQRHTEAFF.

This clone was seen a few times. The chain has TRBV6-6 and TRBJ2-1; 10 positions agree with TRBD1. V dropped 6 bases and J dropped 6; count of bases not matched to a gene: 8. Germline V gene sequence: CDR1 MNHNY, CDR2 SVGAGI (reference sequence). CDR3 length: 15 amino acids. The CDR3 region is CASSLRDRGLNEQFF. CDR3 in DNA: TGTGCCAGCAGCCTCCGGGACAGGGGTCTCAATGAGCAGTTCTTC.

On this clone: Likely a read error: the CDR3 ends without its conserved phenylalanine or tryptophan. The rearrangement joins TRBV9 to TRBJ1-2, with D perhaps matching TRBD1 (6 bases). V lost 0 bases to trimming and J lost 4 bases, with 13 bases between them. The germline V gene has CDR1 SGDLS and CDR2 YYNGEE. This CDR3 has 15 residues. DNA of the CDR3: TGTGCCAGCAGCGTAGAACAGGGCGTCGGCTATGGCTACACCCTC. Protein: CASSVEQGVGYGYTL.

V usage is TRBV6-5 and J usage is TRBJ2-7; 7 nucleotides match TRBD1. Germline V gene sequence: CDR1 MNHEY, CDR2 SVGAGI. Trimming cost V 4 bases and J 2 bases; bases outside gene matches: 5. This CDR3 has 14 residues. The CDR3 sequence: CASSLRTGAYEQYF. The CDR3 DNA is TGTGCCAGCAGTTTAAGGACAGGAGCCTACGAGCAGTACTTC.

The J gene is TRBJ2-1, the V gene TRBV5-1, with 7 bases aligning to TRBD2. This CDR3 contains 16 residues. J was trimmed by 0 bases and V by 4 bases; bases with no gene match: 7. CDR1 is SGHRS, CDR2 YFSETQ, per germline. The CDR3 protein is CASSPVGGGSYNEQFF. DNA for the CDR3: TGCGCCAGCAGCCCCGTTGGGGGGGGCTCCTACAATGAGCAGTTCTTC.

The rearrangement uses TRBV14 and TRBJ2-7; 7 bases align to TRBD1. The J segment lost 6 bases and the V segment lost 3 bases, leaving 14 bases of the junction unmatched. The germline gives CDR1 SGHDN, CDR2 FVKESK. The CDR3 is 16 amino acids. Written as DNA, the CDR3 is TGTGCCAGCAGCCAGGGCTGGGACAGCGCTTCTGGCGAGCAGTACTTC. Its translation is CASSQGWDSASGEQYF.

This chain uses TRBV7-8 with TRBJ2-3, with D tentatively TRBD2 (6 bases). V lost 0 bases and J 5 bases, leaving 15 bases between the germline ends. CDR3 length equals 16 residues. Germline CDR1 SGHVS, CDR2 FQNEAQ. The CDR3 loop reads CASSLAGSGGQDTQYF. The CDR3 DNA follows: TGTGCCAGCAGCTTAGCGGGTAGCGGAGGGCAAGATACGCAGTATTTT.

CDR3 sequence: CATSSFRVTEAFF. The CDR3 nucleotides are TGTGCCACCAGCAGCTTCAGGGTCACTGAAGCTTTCTTT. The chain couples TRBV15 to TRBJ1-1, with D perhaps TRBD1 (5 bases). The CDR3 consists of 13 residues. The germline gives CDR1 LNHNV, CDR2 YYDKDF (reference sequence). Trimming left V 3 bases short and J 4 bases short, with 9 bases between. The whole variable domain, filled in from reference TRBV15 and TRBJ1-1, reads DAMVIQNPRYQVTQFGKPVTLSCSQTLNHNVMYWYQQKSSQAPKLLFHYYDKDFNNEADTPDNFQSRRPNTSFCFLDIRSPGLGDTAMYLCATSSFRVTEAFFGQGTRLTVV.

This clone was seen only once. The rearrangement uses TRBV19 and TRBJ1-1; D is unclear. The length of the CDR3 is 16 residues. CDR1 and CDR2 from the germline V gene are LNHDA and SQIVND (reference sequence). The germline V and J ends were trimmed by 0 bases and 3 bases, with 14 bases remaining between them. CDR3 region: CASSIDPPQVDTEAFF. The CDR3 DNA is TGTGCCAGTAGTATAGATCCCCCCCAGGTGGACACTGAAGCTTTCTTT.

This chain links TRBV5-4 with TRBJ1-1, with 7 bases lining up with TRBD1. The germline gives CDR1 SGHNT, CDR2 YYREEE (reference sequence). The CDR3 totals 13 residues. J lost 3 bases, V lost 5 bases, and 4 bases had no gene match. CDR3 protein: CASRRQGDTEAFF. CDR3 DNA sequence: TGTGCCAGCAGAAGACAGGGCGACACTGAAGCTTTCTTT.

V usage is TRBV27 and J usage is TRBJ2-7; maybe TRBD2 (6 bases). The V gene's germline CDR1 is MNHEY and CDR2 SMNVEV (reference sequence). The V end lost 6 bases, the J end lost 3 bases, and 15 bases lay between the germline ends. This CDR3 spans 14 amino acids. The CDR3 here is CASSPPGTYYEQYF. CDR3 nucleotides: TGTGCCAGCAGCCCACCTGGGACTTACTACGAGCAGTACTTC.

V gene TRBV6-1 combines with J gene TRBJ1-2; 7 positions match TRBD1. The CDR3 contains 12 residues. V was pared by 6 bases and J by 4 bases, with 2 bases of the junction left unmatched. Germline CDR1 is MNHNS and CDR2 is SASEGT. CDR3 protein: CASRGTAYGYTF. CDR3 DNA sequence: TGTGCCAGCAGAGGGACAGCCTATGGCTACACCTTC.

In DNA, the CDR3 is TGCGCCAGCAGTGTCACTAGCAGCTACAATGAGCAGTTCTTC. Translated: CASSVTSSYNEQFF. The chain employs TRBV10-1 and TRBJ2-1; possible D gene TRBD2, 6 bases. V was pared by 4 bases and J by 3 bases, with 10 bases between. Germline values: CDR1 WNHNN, CDR2 SYGVQD (reference sequence). The CDR3 spans 14 residues.

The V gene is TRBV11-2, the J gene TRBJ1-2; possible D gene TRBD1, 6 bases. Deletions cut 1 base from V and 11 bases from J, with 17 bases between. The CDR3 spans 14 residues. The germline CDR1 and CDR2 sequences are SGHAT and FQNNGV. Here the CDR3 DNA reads TGTGCCAGCAGCTTAGTCGGACAGTCGGGGGGATACACCTTC. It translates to CASSLVGQSGGYTF.